This T cell receptor (beta chain) was recorded in a study of blood T cell repertoires in COVID-19. Study-level information: Whether acute or convalescent, the COVID-19 samples came from the United States, Italy and Spain. Sample material is recorded as cDNA or gDNA derived from T cells, B-cell-depleted T cells, or PBMCs.

The junction had 6 bases not matched to a gene; V was cut back by 6 bases and J by 2 bases. There are 15 residues in the CDR3. From germline, CDR1 is MRHNA and CDR2 SNTAGT. This table comes from immunoSEQ multiplex PCR, and its TCRdb copy is limited to in-frame clones, with some not included. Of 120,000 to 150,000 clones in the sample, more than 70% were seen once. The specimen sequenced was peripheral blood. This receptor was identified in a human donor in a cohort sampled during active COVID-19. The chain links TRBV6-4 to TRBJ2-7; 11 bases match TRBD1. CDR3 DNA: TGTGCCAGCAGGGACAGGGGGCCAATTCCCTACGAGCAGTACTTC. It yields the protein CASRDRGPIPYEQYF.